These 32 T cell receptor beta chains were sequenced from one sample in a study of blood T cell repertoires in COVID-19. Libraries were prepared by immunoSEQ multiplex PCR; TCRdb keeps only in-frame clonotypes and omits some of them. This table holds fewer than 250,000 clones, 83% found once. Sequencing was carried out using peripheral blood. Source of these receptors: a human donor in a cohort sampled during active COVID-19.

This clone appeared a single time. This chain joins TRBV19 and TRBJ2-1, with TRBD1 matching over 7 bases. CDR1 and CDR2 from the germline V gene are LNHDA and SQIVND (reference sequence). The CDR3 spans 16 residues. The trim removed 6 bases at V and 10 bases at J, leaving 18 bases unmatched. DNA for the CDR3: TGTGCCAGTAGGCCTATGGACAGGCTGTATTCGGGAGAGCAGTTCTTC. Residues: CASRPMDRLYSGEQFF.

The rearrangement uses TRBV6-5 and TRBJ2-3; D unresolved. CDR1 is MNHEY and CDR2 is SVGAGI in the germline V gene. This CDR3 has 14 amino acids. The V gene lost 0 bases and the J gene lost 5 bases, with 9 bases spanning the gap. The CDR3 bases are TGTGCCAGCAGTTACTCCGATACAAGAGATACGCAGTATTTT. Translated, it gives CASSYSDTRDTQYF.

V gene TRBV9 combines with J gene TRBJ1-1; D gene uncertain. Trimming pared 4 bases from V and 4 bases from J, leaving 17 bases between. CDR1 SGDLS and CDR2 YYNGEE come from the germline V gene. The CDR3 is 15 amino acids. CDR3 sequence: CASSPFVSGGTEAFF. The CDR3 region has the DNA TGTGCCAGCAGCCCATTTGTAAGCGGCGGCACTGAAGCTTTCTTT.

Here the CDR3 reads CASSLSQGQGADEQYF. In nucleotides, the CDR3 is TGTGCCAGCAGCCTCAGCCAAGGACAGGGGGCGGACGAGCAGTACTTC. The rearrangement uses TRBV11-2 and TRBJ2-7, with TRBD1 identical over 11 bases. CDR1 and CDR2 (germline): SGHAT, FQNNGV. This CDR3 comprises 16 residues. The V and J ends lost 5 bases and 5 bases, in that order; junction bases with no gene match: 11.

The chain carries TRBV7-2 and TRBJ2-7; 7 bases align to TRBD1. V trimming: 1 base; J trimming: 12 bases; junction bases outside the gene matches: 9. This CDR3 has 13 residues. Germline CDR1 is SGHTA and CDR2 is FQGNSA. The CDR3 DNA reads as TGTGCCAGCAGCTTAGAAAATGGACAGGAAAGGTACTTC. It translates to CASSLENGQERYF.

The CDR3 loop reads CASTSRGTEAFF. The DNA of the CDR3 is TGTGCCAGTACCAGTCGGGGCACTGAAGCTTTCTTT. This chain links TRBV19 with TRBJ1-1; D gene ambiguous. V was trimmed by 7 bases and J by 4 bases, leaving 10 bases between them. The CDR3 loop spans 12 amino acids. The germline CDR1 and CDR2 sequences are LNHDA and SQIVND (reference sequence).

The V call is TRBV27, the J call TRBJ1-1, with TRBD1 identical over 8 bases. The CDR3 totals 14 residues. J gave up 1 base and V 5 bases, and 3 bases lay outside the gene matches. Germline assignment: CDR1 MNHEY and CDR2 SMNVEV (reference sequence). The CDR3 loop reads CASSVDRENTEAFF. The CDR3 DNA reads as TGTGCCAGCAGTGTGGACAGGGAGAACACTGAAGCTTTCTTT.

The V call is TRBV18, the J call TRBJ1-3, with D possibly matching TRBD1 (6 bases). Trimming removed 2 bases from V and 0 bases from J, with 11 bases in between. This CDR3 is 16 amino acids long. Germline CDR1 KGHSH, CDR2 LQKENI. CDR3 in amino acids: CASSPTTGRSGNTIYF. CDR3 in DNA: TGTGCCAGCTCACCAACGACAGGACGCTCTGGAAACACCATATATTTT.

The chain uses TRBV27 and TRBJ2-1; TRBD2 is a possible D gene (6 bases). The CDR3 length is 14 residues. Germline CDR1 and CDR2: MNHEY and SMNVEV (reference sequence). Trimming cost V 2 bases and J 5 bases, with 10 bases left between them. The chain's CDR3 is CASSLAGNNNEQFF. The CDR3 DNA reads TGTGCCAGCAGTTTAGCGGGAAACAACAATGAGCAGTTCTTC.

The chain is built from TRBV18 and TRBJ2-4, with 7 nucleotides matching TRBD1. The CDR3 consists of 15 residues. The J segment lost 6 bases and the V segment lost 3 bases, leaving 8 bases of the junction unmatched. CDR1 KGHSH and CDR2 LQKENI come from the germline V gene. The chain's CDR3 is CASSPPTGKGNIQYF. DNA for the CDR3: TGTGCCAGCTCACCCCCGACAGGGAAGGGAAACATTCAGTACTTC.

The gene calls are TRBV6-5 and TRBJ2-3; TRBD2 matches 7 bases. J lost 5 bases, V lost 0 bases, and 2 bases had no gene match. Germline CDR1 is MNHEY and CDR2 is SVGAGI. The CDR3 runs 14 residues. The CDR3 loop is CASSYSGGRDTQYF. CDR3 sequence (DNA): TGTGCCAGCAGTTACTCGGGAGGGCGAGATACGCAGTATTTT.

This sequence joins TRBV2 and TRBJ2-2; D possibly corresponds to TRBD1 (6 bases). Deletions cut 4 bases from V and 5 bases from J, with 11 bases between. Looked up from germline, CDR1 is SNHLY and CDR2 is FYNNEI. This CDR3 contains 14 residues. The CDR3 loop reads CASSGTVETGELFF. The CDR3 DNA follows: TGTGCCAGCAGTGGGACAGTTGAGACCGGGGAGCTGTTTTTT.

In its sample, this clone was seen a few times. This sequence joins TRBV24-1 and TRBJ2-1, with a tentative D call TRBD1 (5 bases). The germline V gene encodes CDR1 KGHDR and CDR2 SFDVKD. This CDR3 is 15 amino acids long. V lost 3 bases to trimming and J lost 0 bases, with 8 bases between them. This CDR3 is CATSDGANSYNEQFF. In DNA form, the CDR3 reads TGTGCCACCAGTGATGGGGCCAACTCCTACAATGAGCAGTTCTTC.

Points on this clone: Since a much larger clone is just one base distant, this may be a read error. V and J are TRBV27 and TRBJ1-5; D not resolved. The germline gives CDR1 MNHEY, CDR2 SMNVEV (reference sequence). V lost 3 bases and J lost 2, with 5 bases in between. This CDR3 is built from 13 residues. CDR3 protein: CASSFQGNQPQHF. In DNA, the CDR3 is TGTGCCAGCAGTTTCCAGGGCAATCAGCCCCAGCATTTT.

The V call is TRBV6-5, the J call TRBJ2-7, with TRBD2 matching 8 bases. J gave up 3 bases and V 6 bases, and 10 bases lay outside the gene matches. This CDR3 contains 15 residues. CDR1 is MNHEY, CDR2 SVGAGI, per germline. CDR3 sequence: CASRRGVAGSYEQYF. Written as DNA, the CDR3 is TGTGCCAGCAGGCGCGGCGTAGCGGGAAGCTACGAGCAGTACTTC.

CDR3 loop: CASSQDLTGGLYGYTF. Written as DNA, the CDR3 is TGTGCCAGCAGCCAAGACTTAACAGGGGGTCTCTATGGCTACACCTTC. J is TRBJ1-2 and V is TRBV3-1 (or the pseudogene TRBV3-2), with 8 bases aligning to TRBD1. The CDR3 runs 16 residues. Germline V gene data show CDR1 as LGHDT and CDR2 as YNNKEL (reference sequence). Trimming removed 0 bases from V and 4 bases from J; junction bases left unmatched: 7.

The CDR3 region is CASREGKRGRTGNTIYF. CDR3 DNA: TGTGCCAGCAGGGAGGGGAAAAGAGGGAGAACAGGAAACACCATATATTTT. This chain joins TRBV27 and TRBJ1-3, with a weak D call TRBD1 (5 bases). Trimming shortened V by 6 bases and J by 4 bases, and 22 bases separated the two germline ends. This CDR3 spans 17 amino acids. Germline V gene lookup returns CDR1 MNHEY and CDR2 SMNVEV (reference sequence).

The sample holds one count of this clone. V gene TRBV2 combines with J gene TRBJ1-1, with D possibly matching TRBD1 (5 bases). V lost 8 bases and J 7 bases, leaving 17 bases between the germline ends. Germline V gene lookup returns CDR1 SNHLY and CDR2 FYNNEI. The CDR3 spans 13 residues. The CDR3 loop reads CASQLSSGVEAFF. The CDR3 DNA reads TGTGCCAGCCAGCTCTCCTCGGGGGTTGAAGCTTTCTTT. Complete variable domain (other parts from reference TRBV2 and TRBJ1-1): EPEVTQTPSHQVTQMGQEVILRCVPISNHLYFYWYRQILGQKVEFLVSFYNNEISEKSEIFDDQFSVERPDGSNFTLKIRSTKLEDSAMYFCASQLSSGVEAFFGQGTRLTVV.

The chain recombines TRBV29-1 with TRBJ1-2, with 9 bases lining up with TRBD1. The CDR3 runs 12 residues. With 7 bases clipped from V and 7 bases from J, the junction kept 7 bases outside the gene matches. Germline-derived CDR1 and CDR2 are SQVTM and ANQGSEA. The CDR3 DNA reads TGCAGCGCGGTACAGGGGGCGAGTGGCTACACCTTC. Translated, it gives CSAVQGASGYTF. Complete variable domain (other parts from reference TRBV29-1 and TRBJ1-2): SAVISQKPSRDICQRGTSLTIQCQVDSQVTMMFWYRQQPGQSLTLIATANQGSEATYESGFVIDKFPISRPNLTFSTLTVSNMSPEDSSIYLCSAVQGASGYTFGSGTRLTVV.

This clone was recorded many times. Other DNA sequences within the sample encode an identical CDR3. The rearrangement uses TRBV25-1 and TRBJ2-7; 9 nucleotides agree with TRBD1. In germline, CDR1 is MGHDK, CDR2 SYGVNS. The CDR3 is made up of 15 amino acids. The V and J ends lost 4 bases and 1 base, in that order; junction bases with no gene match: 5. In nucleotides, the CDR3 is TGTGCCAGCAGTGGGGGACAGGGTACATCCTACGAGCAGTACTTC. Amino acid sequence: CASSGGQGTSYEQYF.

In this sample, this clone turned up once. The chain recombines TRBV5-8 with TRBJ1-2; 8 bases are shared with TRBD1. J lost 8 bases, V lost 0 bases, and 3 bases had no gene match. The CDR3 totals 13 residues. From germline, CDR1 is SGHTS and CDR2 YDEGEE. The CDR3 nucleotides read TGTGCCAGCAGCTTGGGGGGACAGGACGGCTACACCTTC. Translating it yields CASSLGGQDGYTF.

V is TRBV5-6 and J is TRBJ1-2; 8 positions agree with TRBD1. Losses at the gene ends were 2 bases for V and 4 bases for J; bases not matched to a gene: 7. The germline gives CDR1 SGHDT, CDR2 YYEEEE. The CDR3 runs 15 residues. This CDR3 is CASSFPGGLGYGYTF. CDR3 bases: TGTGCCAGCAGCTTCCCAGGGGGCTTGGGCTATGGCTACACCTTC.

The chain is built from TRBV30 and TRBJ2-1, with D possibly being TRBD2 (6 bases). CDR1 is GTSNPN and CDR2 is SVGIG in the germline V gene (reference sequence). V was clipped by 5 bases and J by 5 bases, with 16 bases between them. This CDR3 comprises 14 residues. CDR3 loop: CAWGRGSLDNEQFF. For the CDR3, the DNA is TGTGCCTGGGGGCGGGGTAGCTTGGACAATGAGCAGTTCTTC.

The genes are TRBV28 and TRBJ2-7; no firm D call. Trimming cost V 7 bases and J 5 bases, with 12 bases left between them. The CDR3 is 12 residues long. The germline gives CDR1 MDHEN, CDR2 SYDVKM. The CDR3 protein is CASKLPRNEQYF. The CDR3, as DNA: TGTGCCAGCAAGTTGCCTAGAAACGAGCAGTACTTC.

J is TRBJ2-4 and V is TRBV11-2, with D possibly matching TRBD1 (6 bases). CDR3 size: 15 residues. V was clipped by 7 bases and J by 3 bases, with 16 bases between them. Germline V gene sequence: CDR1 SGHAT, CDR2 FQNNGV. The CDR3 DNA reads TGTGCCAGCACCGTAGTCAGGGGCGGCAAAAACATTCAGTACTTC. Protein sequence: CASTVVRGGKNIQYF. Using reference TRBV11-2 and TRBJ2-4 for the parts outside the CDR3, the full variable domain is EAGVAQSPRYKIIEKRQSVAFWCNPISGHATLYWYQQILGQGPKLLIQFQNNGVVDDSQLPKDRFSAERLKGVDSTLKIQPAKLEDSAVYLCASTVVRGGKNIQYFGAGTRLSVL.

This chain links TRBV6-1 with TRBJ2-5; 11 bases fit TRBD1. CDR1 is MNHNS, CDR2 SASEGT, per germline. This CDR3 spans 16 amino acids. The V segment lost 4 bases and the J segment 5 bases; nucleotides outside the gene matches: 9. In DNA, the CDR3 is TGTGCCAGCAGTGGGGACAGGGGGGTTTGGTTGGAGACCCAGTACTTC. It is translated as CASSGDRGVWLETQYF.

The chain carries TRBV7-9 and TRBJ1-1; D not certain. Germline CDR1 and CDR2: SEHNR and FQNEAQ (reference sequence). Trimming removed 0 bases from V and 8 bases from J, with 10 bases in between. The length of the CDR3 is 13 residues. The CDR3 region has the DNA TGTGCCAGCAGCTTAGCGTTAACAGAGGAAGCTTTCTTT. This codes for CASSLALTEEAFF.

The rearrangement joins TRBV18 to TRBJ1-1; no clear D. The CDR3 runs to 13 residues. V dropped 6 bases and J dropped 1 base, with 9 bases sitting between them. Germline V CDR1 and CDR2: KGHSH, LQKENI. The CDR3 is CASSETQNTEAFF. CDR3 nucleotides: TGTGCCAGCTCCGAGACACAGAACACTGAAGCTTTCTTT.

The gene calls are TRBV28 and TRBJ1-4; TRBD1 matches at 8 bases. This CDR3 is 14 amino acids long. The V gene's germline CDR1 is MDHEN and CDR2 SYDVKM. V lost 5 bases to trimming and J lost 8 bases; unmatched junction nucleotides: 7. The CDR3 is CASSPGTGPEKLFF. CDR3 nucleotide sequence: TGTGCCAGCAGTCCCGGGACAGGTCCCGAAAAACTGTTTTTT.

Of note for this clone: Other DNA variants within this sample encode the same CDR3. CDR3 sequence: CASSLGQGETQYF. The CDR3 DNA reads TGCGCCAGCAGCTTGGGCCAGGGGGAGACCCAGTACTTC. The chain carries TRBV5-1 and TRBJ2-5; tentative D call: TRBD1 (6 bases). Germline CDR1 SGHRS, CDR2 YFSETQ. This CDR3 is 13 amino acids long. The V end was cut by 0 bases, the J end by 5 bases, with 8 bases between.

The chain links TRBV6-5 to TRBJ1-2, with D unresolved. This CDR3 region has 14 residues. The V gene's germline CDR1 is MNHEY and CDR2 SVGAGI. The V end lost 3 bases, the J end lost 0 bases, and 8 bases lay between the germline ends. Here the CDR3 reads CASSYTSTNYGYTF. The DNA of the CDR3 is TGTGCCAGCAGTTATACCAGTACTAACTATGGCTACACCTTC.

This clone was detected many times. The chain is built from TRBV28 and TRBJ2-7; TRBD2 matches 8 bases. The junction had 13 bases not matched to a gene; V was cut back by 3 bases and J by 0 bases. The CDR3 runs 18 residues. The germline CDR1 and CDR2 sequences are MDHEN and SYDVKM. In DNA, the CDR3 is TGTGCCAGCAGTTTGTCCCCGGGACTAGGCTCGAGCTCCTACGAGCAGTACTTC. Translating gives CASSLSPGLGSSSYEQYF. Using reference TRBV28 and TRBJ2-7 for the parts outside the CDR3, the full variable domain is DVKVTQSSRYLVKRTGEKVFLECVQDMDHENMFWYRQDPGLGLRLIYFSYDVKMKEKGDIPEGYSVSREKKERFSLILESASTNQTSMYLCASSLSPGLGSSSYEQYFGPGTRLTVT.